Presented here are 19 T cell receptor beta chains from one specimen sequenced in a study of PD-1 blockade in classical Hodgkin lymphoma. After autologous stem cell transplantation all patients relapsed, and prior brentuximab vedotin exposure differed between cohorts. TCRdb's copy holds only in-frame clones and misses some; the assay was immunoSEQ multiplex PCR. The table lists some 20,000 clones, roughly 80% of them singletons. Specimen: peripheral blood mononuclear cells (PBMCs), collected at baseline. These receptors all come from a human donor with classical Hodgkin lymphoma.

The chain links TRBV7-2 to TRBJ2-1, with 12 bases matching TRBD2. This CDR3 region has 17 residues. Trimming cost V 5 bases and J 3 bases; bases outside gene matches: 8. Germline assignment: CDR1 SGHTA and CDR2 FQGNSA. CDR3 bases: TGTGCCAGCAGCCCGAGCACTAGCGGGGGGAGCTACAATGAGCAGTTCTTC. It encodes CASSPSTSGGSYNEQFF.

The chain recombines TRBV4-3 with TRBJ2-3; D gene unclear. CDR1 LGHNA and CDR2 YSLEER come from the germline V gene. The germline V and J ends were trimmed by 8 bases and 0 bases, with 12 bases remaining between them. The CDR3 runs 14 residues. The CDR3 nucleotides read TGCGCCAGCCGCTTTGCGGCAAGCACAGATACGCAGTATTTT. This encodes CASRFAASTDTQYF.

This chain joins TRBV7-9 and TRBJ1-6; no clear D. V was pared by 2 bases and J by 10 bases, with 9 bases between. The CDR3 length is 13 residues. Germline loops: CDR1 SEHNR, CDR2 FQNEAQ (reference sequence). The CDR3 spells CASSLNGRSPLHF. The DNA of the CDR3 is TGTGCCAGCAGCTTAAACGGTCGGTCACCCCTCCACTTT. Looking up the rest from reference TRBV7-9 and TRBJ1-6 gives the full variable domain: DTGVSQNPRHKITKRGQNVTFRCDPISEHNRLYWYRQTLGQGPEFLTYFQNEAQLEKSRLLSDRFSAERPKGSFSTLEIQRTEQGDSAMYLCASSLNGRSPLHFGNGTRLTVT.

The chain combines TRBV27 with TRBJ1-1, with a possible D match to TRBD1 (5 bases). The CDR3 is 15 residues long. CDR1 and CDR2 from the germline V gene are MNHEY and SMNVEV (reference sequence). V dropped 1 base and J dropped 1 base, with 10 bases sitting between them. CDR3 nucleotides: TGTGCCAGCAGTTTATTGGGCAGGGCGAACACTGAAGCTTTCTTT. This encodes CASSLLGRANTEAFF.

The chain's CDR3 is CASSPQGKGAEAFF. As DNA, the CDR3 is TGTGCCAGCAGCCCACAGGGTAAGGGCGCTGAAGCTTTCTTT. This chain uses TRBV7-9 with TRBJ1-1, with a possible D match to TRBD1 (6 bases). The V gene lost 5 bases and the J gene lost 6 bases, with 16 bases spanning the gap. CDR3 length: 14 amino acids. Per germline, CDR1 SEHNR and CDR2 FQNEAQ (reference sequence).

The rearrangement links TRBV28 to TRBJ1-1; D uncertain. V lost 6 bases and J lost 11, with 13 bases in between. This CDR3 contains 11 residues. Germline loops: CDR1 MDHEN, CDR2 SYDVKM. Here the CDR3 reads CASSGEVDAFF. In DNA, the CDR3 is TGTGCCAGCAGCGGGGAGGTGGATGCTTTCTTT.

The CDR3 reads CASSLGDHVLQFF. CDR3 DNA: TGTGCCAGCAGCTTAGGGGACCACGTTTTGCAGTTCTTC. The V and J genes are TRBV7-9 and TRBJ2-1; D may correspond to TRBD1 or TRBD2 (5 bases each). The CDR3 totals 13 residues. Per germline, CDR1 SEHNR and CDR2 FQNEAQ (reference sequence). V lost 1 base and J 12 bases, leaving 13 bases between the germline ends.

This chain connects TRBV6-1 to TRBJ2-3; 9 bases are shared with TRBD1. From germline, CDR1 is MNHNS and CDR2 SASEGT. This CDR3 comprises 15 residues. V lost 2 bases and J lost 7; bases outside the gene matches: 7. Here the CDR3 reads CASSERGTGLYTQYF. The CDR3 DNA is TGTGCCAGCAGTGAACGTGGGACAGGGCTATATACGCAGTATTTT.

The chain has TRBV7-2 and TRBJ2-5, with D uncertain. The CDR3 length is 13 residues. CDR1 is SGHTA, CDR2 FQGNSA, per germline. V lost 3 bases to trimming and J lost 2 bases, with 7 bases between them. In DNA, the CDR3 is TGTGCCAGCAGCTTGGTCGGGCAAGAGACCCAGTACTTC. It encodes CASSLVGQETQYF.

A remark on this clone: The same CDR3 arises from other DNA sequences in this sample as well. CDR3 in amino acids: CASSYRNTEAFF. The CDR3 region has the DNA TGTGCCAGCAGTTACCGAAACACTGAAGCTTTCTTT. This sequence joins TRBV28 and TRBJ1-1, with no clear D. Trimming took off 4 bases at V and 2 bases at J, with 5 bases between the two ends. The CDR3 is 12 amino acids. Germline-derived CDR1 and CDR2 are MDHEN and SYDVKM.

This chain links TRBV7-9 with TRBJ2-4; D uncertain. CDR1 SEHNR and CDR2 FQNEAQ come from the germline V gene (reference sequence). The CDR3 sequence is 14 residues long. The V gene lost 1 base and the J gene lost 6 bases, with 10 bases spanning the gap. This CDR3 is CASSLGVTTNIQYF. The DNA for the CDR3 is TGTGCCAGCAGCTTAGGAGTGACAACAAACATTCAGTACTTC.

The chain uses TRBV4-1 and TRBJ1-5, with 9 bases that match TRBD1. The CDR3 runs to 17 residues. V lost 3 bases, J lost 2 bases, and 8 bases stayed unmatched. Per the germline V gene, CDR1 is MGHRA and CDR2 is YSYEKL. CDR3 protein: CASSQNSGTGRNQPQHF. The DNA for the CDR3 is TGCGCCAGCAGCCAGAATTCTGGGACAGGGCGCAATCAGCCCCAGCATTTT.

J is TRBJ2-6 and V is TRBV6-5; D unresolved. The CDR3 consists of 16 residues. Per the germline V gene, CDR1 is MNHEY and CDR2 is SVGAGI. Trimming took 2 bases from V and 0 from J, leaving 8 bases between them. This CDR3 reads CASSYHSRSGANVLTF. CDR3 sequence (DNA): TGTGCCAGCAGTTACCACAGCCGCTCTGGGGCCAACGTCCTGACTTTC.

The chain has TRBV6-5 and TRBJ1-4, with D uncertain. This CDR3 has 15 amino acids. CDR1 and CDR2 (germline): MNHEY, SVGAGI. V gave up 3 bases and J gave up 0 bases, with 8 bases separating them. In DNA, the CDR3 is TGTGCCAGCAGTTATTCCCCTGCAACTAATGAAAAACTGTTTTTT. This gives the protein CASSYSPATNEKLFF.

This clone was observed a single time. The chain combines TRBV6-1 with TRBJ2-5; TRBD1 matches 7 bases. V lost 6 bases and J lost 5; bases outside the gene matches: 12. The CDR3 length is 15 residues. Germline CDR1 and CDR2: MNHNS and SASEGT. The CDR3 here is CASSILTGPRETQYF. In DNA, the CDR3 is TGTGCCAGCAGCATCCTGACAGGGCCGCGGGAGACCCAGTACTTC.

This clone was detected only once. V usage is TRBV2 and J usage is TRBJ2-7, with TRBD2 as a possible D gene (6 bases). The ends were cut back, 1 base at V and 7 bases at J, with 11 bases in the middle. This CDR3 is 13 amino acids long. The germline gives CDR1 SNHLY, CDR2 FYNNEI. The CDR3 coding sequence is TGTGCCAGCAGTGAAGGGATGGCGGGAGAGCAGTACTTC. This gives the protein CASSEGMAGEQYF.

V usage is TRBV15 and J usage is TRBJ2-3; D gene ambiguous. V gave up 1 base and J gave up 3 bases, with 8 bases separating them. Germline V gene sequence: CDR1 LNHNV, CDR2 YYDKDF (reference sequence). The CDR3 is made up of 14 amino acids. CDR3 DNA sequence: TGTGCCACCAGCAGAGGTCAGGCAACAGATACGCAGTATTTT. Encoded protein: CATSRGQATDTQYF.

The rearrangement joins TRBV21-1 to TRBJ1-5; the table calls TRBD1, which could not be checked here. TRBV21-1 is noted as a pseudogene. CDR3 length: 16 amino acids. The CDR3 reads CASSHSKAGENQPQHF. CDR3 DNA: TGTGCCAGCAGCCACTCCAAGGCAGGCGAGAATCAGCCCCAGCATTTT.

CDR3 sequence (DNA): TGTGCCAGCACATCCGGGGAGAATGAAAAACTGTTTTTT. As protein: CASTSGENEKLFF. V is TRBV6-5 and J is TRBJ1-4; no firm D call. The CDR3 covers 13 residues. Germline CDR1 is MNHEY and CDR2 is SVGAGI. Trimming shortened V by 7 bases and J by 5 bases, and 11 bases separated the two germline ends.